The clone carrying this T cell receptor beta chain was detected ten times or more. No antigen is known for it. The data were taken from a study of T cells in Graves' hyperthyroidism and ophthalmopathy. As for the study in general: Before treatment of any kind, peripheral blood was taken at initial diagnosis.

Researchers defined stable Graves' hyperthyroidism as no ophthalmopathy progression within 18 months. The investigators amplified TCR beta CDR3 regions from RNA transcripts. The HTBI primer set served for first-round RT-PCR of the TCR CDR3. TCRdb reanalysed the multiplex PCR reads using MiXCR and keeps one entry per CDR3 protein. The sample gives some 210,000 distinct CDR3 sequences, about 15% of which show up once; approximately 50% is in the top ten. General observations from the study: Researchers report that a 13 V-J model separated ophthalmopathy from stable hyperthyroidism. Blood also showed most of the thyroid clonotypes that were expanded above 0.001.

CDR3 length: 15 residues. Per the germline V gene, CDR1 is SGHTA and CDR2 is FQGNSA. Trimming left V 2 bases short and J 1 base short, with 10 bases between. Sequencing input: blood. This TCR was recovered from a man in his fifties or sixties with Graves' hyperthyroidism. The V and J genes are TRBV7-2 and TRBJ2-3; either TRBD1 or TRBD2 may supply D (5 bases each). CDR3 DNA sequence: TGTGCCAGCAGCTTAACCAGGGACGGCACAGATACGCAGTATTTT. Translated, it gives CASSLTRDGTDTQYF.